The 5 T cell receptor beta chains below were found in one sample sequenced in a study of shared clonotypes between healthy human individuals. Generated by immunoSEQ multiplex PCR, the TCRdb table keeps only in-frame clones and is missing some. The profile shows more than 2,000,000 clones, approximately 93% of them singletons. Material for sequencing was naive CD4+ T cells from PBMCs. Sample subset: CD45RA+ positively selected. These receptors all stem from a man in his late teens or twenties in good health. Some clones in this sample may be carry-over from other donors' samples.

In this sample, this clone turned up a few times. This chain links TRBV7-9 with TRBJ1-1; no clear D. V was pared by 5 bases and J by 1 base, with 14 bases between. Germline V gene lookup returns CDR1 SEHNR and CDR2 FQNEAQ (reference sequence). The CDR3 has 15 amino acids. Here the CDR3 DNA reads TGTGCCAGCAGCCCCTCCCCCCAACCGAACACTGAAGCTTTCTTT. Translating gives CASSPSPQPNTEAFF. The full variable domain, rest sourced from reference TRBV7-9 and TRBJ1-1, is DTGVSQNPRHKITKRGQNVTFRCDPISEHNRLYWYRQTLGQGPEFLTYFQNEAQLEKSRLLSDRFSAERPKGSFSTLEIQRTEQGDSAMYLCASSPSPQPNTEAFFGQGTRLTVV.

The genes are TRBV7-9 and TRBJ2-2; D ambiguous. Germline V gene data show CDR1 as SEHNR and CDR2 as FQNEAQ (reference sequence). With 2 bases removed from V and 4 bases from J, the gap between germline ends came to 14 bases. The CDR3 loop spans 16 amino acids. The CDR3, as DNA: TGTGCCAGCAGCTTAACCACCGCCACGGGCACCGGGGAGCTGTTTTTT. It translates to CASSLTTATGTGELFF.

The CDR3 loop is CASSPPVGQGASNQPQHF. The CDR3 region has the DNA TGTGCCAGCTCACCACCGGTGGGGCAGGGGGCAAGCAATCAGCCCCAGCATTTT. This chain uses TRBV18 with TRBJ1-5; 8 positions agree with TRBD1. This CDR3 has 18 residues. The J segment lost 1 base and the V segment lost 0 bases, leaving 8 bases of the junction unmatched. Looked up from germline, CDR1 is KGHSH and CDR2 is LQKENI.

V gene TRBV7-9 combines with J gene TRBJ1-2; D remains ambiguous. V dropped 7 bases and J dropped 3 bases, with 15 bases sitting between them. The CDR3 loop spans 14 amino acids. Germline V lookup: CDR1 SEHNR, CDR2 FQNEAQ (reference sequence). The CDR3 sequence is CASTYSLTDYGYTF. CDR3 nucleotide sequence: TGTGCCAGCACCTATAGCTTGACGGACTATGGCTACACCTTC. Variable domain in full (rest from reference TRBV7-9 and TRBJ1-2): DTGVSQNPRHKITKRGQNVTFRCDPISEHNRLYWYRQTLGQGPEFLTYFQNEAQLEKSRLLSDRFSAERPKGSFSTLEIQRTEQGDSAMYLCASTYSLTDYGYTFGSGTRLTVV.

The chain joins TRBV5-6 to TRBJ2-3, with D possibly called TRBD1 or TRBD2 (5 bases each). Trimming left V 3 bases short and J 1 base short, with 9 bases between. CDR1 and CDR2 (germline): SGHDT, YYEEEE. This CDR3 is built from 14 residues. The CDR3 loop is CASSSRDGTDTQYF. The CDR3 nucleotides are TGTGCCAGCAGCTCTCGGGACGGCACAGATACGCAGTATTTT. The full variable domain, in which reference TRBV5-6 and TRBJ2-3 provide the parts outside the CDR3, is DAGVTQSPTHLIKTRGQQVTLRCSPKSGHDTVSWYQQALGQGPQFIFQYYEEEERQRGNFPDRFSGHQFPNYSSELNVNALLLGDSALYLCASSSRDGTDTQYFGPGTRLTVL.